Presented here are 26 T cell receptor beta chains from one specimen sequenced in a study of blood T cell repertoires in COVID-19. The protocol was immunoSEQ multiplex PCR, while the TCRdb copy is restricted to in-frame clones and leaves out a portion. Of 200,000 to 250,000 clones listed, 65% to 90% are singletons. The sample was peripheral blood. The receptors were gathered from a woman at least 80 years old with active or convalescent COVID-19.

J is TRBJ2-5 and V is TRBV11-2; D might be TRBD1 (6 bases). CDR1 and CDR2 from the germline V gene are SGHAT and FQNNGV. V shed 3 bases and J shed 0 bases, with 8 bases lying between them. The CDR3 sequence is 14 residues long. The chain's CDR3 is CASSLDSHQETQYF. The CDR3 coding sequence is TGTGCCAGCAGCTTGGACAGCCACCAAGAGACCCAGTACTTC.

This sequence joins TRBV5-6 and TRBJ2-7, with TRBD1 matching over 7 bases. From germline, CDR1 is SGHDT and CDR2 YYEEEE. This CDR3 contains 14 residues. Trimming at V came to 4 bases and at J to 0 bases, leaving 4 bases not matched to a gene. The CDR3 loop is CASSRTGYSYEQYF. CDR3 DNA sequence: TGTGCCAGCAGCAGGACAGGATACTCCTACGAGCAGTACTTC.

Note on this clone: Sequence at one end of the junction differs from germline and may be a read error. The chain couples TRBV2 to TRBJ2-5; 14 nucleotides line up with TRBD2. This CDR3 has 17 amino acids. In germline, CDR1 is SNHLY, CDR2 FYNNEI. The CDR3 DNA reads as TGTGCCAGCAGGGAAGGGGGGACTAGCGGGAGAGGTGAGACCCAGTACTTC. It translates to CASREGGTSGRGETQYF.

In its sample, this clone was seen once. The chain couples TRBV28 to TRBJ2-3; 7 positions match TRBD2. Germline assignment: CDR1 MDHEN and CDR2 SYDVKM. After removal of 4 bases from V and 0 bases from J, the junction contained 7 bases not matched to a gene. CDR3 length: 16 amino acids. CDR3 sequence: CASSSVAGVSTDTQYF. The CDR3 nucleotides are TGTGCCAGCAGTTCGGTCGCGGGGGTTAGCACAGATACGCAGTATTTT.

This rearrangement joins TRBV5-4 to TRBJ1-1, with 7 positions matching TRBD1. Germline CDR1 and CDR2: SGHNT and YYREEE (reference sequence). The CDR3 extends over 14 amino acids. The junction had 5 bases not matched to a gene; V was cut back by 4 bases and J by 2 bases. In nucleotides, the CDR3 is TGTGCCAGCAGCGTGGGACAGACTAACACTGAAGCTTTCTTT. This translates into CASSVGQTNTEAFF.

This rearrangement joins TRBV19 to TRBJ1-4; no clear D. The germline CDR1 and CDR2 sequences are LNHDA and SQIVND (reference sequence). The CDR3 spans 14 residues. V was cut by 5 bases and J by 7 bases, with 14 bases left in between. CDR3 residues: CASSLHGSAEKLFF. The CDR3 DNA follows: TGTGCCAGTAGTCTACACGGGAGCGCTGAAAAACTGTTTTTT. Drawing the rest from reference TRBV19 and TRBJ1-4, the complete variable domain is DGGITQSPKYLFRKEGQNVTLSCEQNLNHDAMYWYRQDPGQGLRLIYYSQIVNDFQKGDIAEGYSVSREKKESFPLTVTSAQKNPTAFYLCASSLHGSAEKLFFGSGTQLSVL.

The rearrangement joins TRBV21-1 to TRBJ1-4; TRBD1, as called in the table, went unchecked against the DNA. TRBV21-1 is reported as a pseudogene. This CDR3 spans 14 amino acids. CDR3 DNA: TGTGCCAGCAGAAAGACAGGGTTTAATGAAAAACTGTTTTTT. Amino acid sequence: CASRKTGFNEKLFF.

V usage is TRBV21-1 and J usage is TRBJ2-7; no DNA check was done on the table's D call, TRBD1. TRBV21-1 is a listed pseudogene. The CDR3 runs to 21 residues. CDR3 loop: CASSRNPSWATGEQYSYEQYF. CDR3 nucleotides: TGTGCCAGCAGCCGAAACCCGAGTTGGGCGACAGGGGAACAATACTCCTACGAGCAGTACTTC.

The gene calls are TRBV28 and TRBJ2-3, with D tentatively TRBD2 (6 bases). CDR3 length: 15 amino acids. Germline CDR1 MDHEN, CDR2 SYDVKM. Between the trimmed V and J ends, which lost 7 bases and 3 bases, there was a span of 17 bases. The DNA for the CDR3 is TGTGCCAGCACCGGGGGTCGAATAAGAACAGATACGCAGTATTTT. It specifies CASTGGRIRTDTQYF.

This clone was observed a few times. The same CDR3 can be traced to other DNA sequences in this sample. This chain joins TRBV27 and TRBJ1-5; 11 bases line up with TRBD1. Germline V gives CDR1 MNHEY, CDR2 SMNVEV (reference sequence). The CDR3 length is 16 residues. With V trimmed by 3 bases and J by 4 bases, 5 bases remained unmatched. This CDR3 reads CASSFGTGGSNQPQHF. The DNA of the CDR3 is TGTGCCAGCAGTTTTGGGACAGGGGGATCAAATCAGCCCCAGCATTTT.

In its sample, this clone was seen a few times. The gene calls are TRBV28 and TRBJ2-1; TRBD1 agrees at 8 bases. The CDR3 loop spans 16 amino acids. The V segment lost 6 bases and the J segment 8 bases; nucleotides outside the gene matches: 15. Germline V gene lookup returns CDR1 MDHEN and CDR2 SYDVKM. CDR3 sequence: CASSLTGGSAPDEQFF. The CDR3 DNA is TGTGCCAGCAGCCTCACAGGGGGATCAGCTCCCGATGAGCAGTTCTTC. Filled out from reference TRBV28 and TRBJ2-1, the complete variable domain reads DVKVTQSSRYLVKRTGEKVFLECVQDMDHENMFWYRQDPGLGLRLIYFSYDVKMKEKGDIPEGYSVSREKKERFSLILESASTNQTSMYLCASSLTGGSAPDEQFFGPGTRLTVL.

This chain uses TRBV7-8 with TRBJ2-1; 12 bases are a match to TRBD2. The V and J ends lost 5 bases and 9 bases, in that order; junction bases with no gene match: 8. The length of the CDR3 is 15 residues. Looked up from germline, CDR1 is SGHVS and CDR2 is FQNEAQ. The CDR3 DNA reads as TGTGCCAGCAGCACACGACTAGCGGGAGTAGGTGAGCAGTTCTTC. Translating it yields CASSTRLAGVGEQFF.

The chain uses TRBV5-6 and TRBJ1-4; perhaps TRBD1 as D (6 bases). CDR1 SGHDT and CDR2 YYEEEE come from the germline V gene. V was trimmed by 0 bases and J by 3 bases, leaving 15 bases between them. The length of the CDR3 is 17 residues. The CDR3 loop is CASSLGARGLANEKLFF. CDR3 sequence (DNA): TGTGCCAGCAGCTTGGGAGCGCGGGGGCTCGCTAATGAAAAACTGTTTTTT.

This chain joins TRBV10-1 and TRBJ2-3, with D possibly being TRBD2 (6 bases). The CDR3 has 14 amino acids. Germline V lookup: CDR1 WNHNN, CDR2 SYGVQD (reference sequence). Trimming left V 6 bases short and J 2 bases short, with 12 bases between. The CDR3 DNA is TGCGCCAGCAGGCGGAGGGCCAACACAGATACGCAGTATTTT. Translation: CASRRRANTDTQYF.

The chain combines TRBV10-3 with TRBJ2-1, with 11 nucleotides matching TRBD1. Losses at the gene ends were 9 bases for V and 8 bases for J; bases not matched to a gene: 6. The length of the CDR3 is 13 residues. Germline CDR1 and CDR2: ENHRY and SYGVKD. CDR3 sequence: CAIGQGARYEQFF. DNA of the CDR3: TGTGCCATAGGACAGGGGGCTCGGTATGAGCAGTTCTTC.

The chain is built from TRBV7-9 and TRBJ1-2; 7 bases map to TRBD1. This CDR3 is 13 amino acids long. V gave up 1 base and J gave up 6 bases; unmatched junction bases: 2. The V gene's germline CDR1 is SEHNR and CDR2 FQNEAQ (reference sequence). Here the CDR3 DNA reads TGTGCCAGCAGCTTAGAGGGGGCGAATGGCTACACCTTC. It codes for CASSLEGANGYTF. The full variable domain, in which reference TRBV7-9 and TRBJ1-2 provide the parts outside the CDR3, is DTGVSQNPRHKITKRGQNVTFRCDPISEHNRLYWYRQTLGQGPEFLTYFQNEAQLEKSRLLSDRFSAERPKGSFSTLEIQRTEQGDSAMYLCASSLEGANGYTFGSGTRLTVV.

The chain combines TRBV7-9 with TRBJ2-7, with D possibly being TRBD2 (6 bases). The CDR3 sequence is 13 residues long. V lost 5 bases, J lost 3 bases, and 11 bases lay in between. In germline, CDR1 is SEHNR, CDR2 FQNEAQ (reference sequence). The CDR3 DNA sequence: TGTGCCAGCAGCCCAGGGACTTTCTACGAGCAGTACTTC. Its protein product is CASSPGTFYEQYF.

The chain combines TRBV30 with TRBJ2-1; maybe TRBD2 (6 bases). The CDR3 contains 14 residues. V was pared by 2 bases and J by 3 bases, with 11 bases between. Germline CDR1 GTSNPN, CDR2 SVGIG (reference sequence). DNA of the CDR3: TGTGCCTGGAGTCTGCGGGGCCTCTACAATGAGCAGTTCTTC. The encoded protein is CAWSLRGLYNEQFF.

This chain links TRBV7-9 with TRBJ1-5; 7 bases align to TRBD1. J lost 1 base, V lost 5 bases, and 14 bases had no gene match. CDR1 is SEHNR and CDR2 is FQNEAQ in the germline V gene (reference sequence). The CDR3 runs to 18 residues. Written as DNA, the CDR3 is TGTGCCAGCAGCCAGGACAGGCTTATAGCAGGGAGCAATCAGCCCCAGCATTTT. Residues: CASSQDRLIAGSNQPQHF. Drawing the rest from reference TRBV7-9 and TRBJ1-5, the complete variable domain is DTGVSQNPRHKITKRGQNVTFRCDPISEHNRLYWYRQTLGQGPEFLTYFQNEAQLEKSRLLSDRFSAERPKGSFSTLEIQRTEQGDSAMYLCASSQDRLIAGSNQPQHFGDGTRLSIL.

The chain employs TRBV28 and TRBJ1-2, with 7 bases identical to TRBD1. Trimming cost V 7 bases and J 7 bases; bases outside gene matches: 12. CDR1 is MDHEN and CDR2 is SYDVKM in the germline V gene. CDR3 size: 14 residues. CDR3 loop: CASKGGVWYGGYTF. The CDR3 coding sequence is TGTGCCAGCAAAGGGGGCGTGTGGTATGGTGGCTACACCTTC.

The CDR3 sequence: CSASLAGGPFSEQYF. The CDR3 nucleotides read TGCAGTGCGAGTCTAGCGGGAGGGCCTTTCTCCGAGCAGTACTTC. The chain is built from TRBV20-1 and TRBJ2-7; 12 bases fit TRBD2. The ends lost 6 bases at V and 6 bases at J; junction bases unmatched: 12. CDR3 length: 15 amino acids. Germline V gene sequence: CDR1 DFQATT, CDR2 SNEGSKA (reference sequence).

This clone appeared a single time. The chain couples TRBV28 to TRBJ1-1, with D perhaps TRBD1 (5 bases). This CDR3 is 12 amino acids long. Trimming stripped 5 bases from V and 12 bases from J, with 16 bases between. CDR1 MDHEN and CDR2 SYDVKM come from the germline V gene. The CDR3, as DNA: TGTGCCAGCAGTCCAGCTGCGGGGGTGACTTTCTTT. Translated, it gives CASSPAAGVTFF.

This chain's CDR3 is CASSVLSGQGAGEQYF. For the CDR3, the DNA is TGTGCCAGCAGTGTCCTCTCCGGACAGGGGGCGGGCGAGCAGTACTTC. The genes are TRBV28 and TRBJ2-7; 11 bases line up with TRBD1. The germline gives CDR1 MDHEN, CDR2 SYDVKM. The ends lost 5 bases at V and 6 bases at J; junction bases unmatched: 12. CDR3 length: 16 amino acids. Full variable domain (missing parts from reference TRBV28 and TRBJ2-7): DVKVTQSSRYLVKRTGEKVFLECVQDMDHENMFWYRQDPGLGLRLIYFSYDVKMKEKGDIPEGYSVSREKKERFSLILESASTNQTSMYLCASSVLSGQGAGEQYFGPGTRLTVT.

The chain uses TRBV9 and TRBJ1-1; D perhaps matches TRBD1 (5 bases). The CDR3 length is 15 residues. Per germline, CDR1 SGDLS and CDR2 YYNGEE. V lost 0 bases and J lost 5, with 14 bases in between. CDR3 sequence: CASSVDVTVWTEAFF. The CDR3 coding sequence is TGTGCCAGCAGCGTAGACGTGACAGTCTGGACTGAAGCTTTCTTT.

The rearrangement links TRBV2 to TRBJ1-5; possible D gene TRBD1, 5 bases. Germline assignment: CDR1 SNHLY and CDR2 FYNNEI. V lost 6 bases to trimming and J lost 8 bases, with 8 bases between them. The CDR3 totals 11 residues. The CDR3 DNA follows: TGTGCCAGCAGAGGGGATGAGCCCCAGCATTTT. This codes for CASRGDEPQHF.

V is TRBV28 and J is TRBJ1-5; D is uncertain. Germline V gene sequence: CDR1 MDHEN, CDR2 SYDVKM. V was shortened by 8 bases and J by 4 bases, with 12 bases between the two germline ends. This CDR3 is 13 amino acids long. The DNA for the CDR3 is TGTGCCAGCTCCGGGTCTGAGAATCAGCCCCAGCATTTT. This gives the protein CASSGSENQPQHF.